The 14 T cell receptor beta chains reported below all come from one sample, sequenced in a study of T cell repertoires in cytomegalovirus infection. One entry per CDR3 protein, called by TCRdb with MiXCR from the reads. This table has approximately 990,000 distinct CDR3 sequences, approximately 31% appearing once. Antigens for these TCRs are unknown. The sample was cultured CD8+ T cells from PBMCs, taken from culture after CMV antigen stimulation. The receptor source for this set is a human donor in good health (CMV status not recorded). Some clones in this sample may be carry-over from other donors' samples.

This clonotype was counted between two and nine times. V is TRBV7-9 and J is TRBJ2-1; the match to TRBD2 covers 11 bases. Germline V gene data show CDR1 as SEHNR and CDR2 as FQNEAQ (reference sequence). The CDR3 totals 19 residues. V lost 1 base and J lost 0; bases outside the gene matches: 8. CDR3 DNA: TGTGCCAGCAGCTTAGGACTAGCGGGGATACCGAGCTCCTACAATGAGCAGTTCTTC. Residues: CASSLGLAGIPSSYNEQFF.

The table lists this clonotype with many counts. This chain links TRBV4-1 with TRBJ2-1; no clear D. The germline V gene has CDR1 MGHRA and CDR2 YSYEKL. V was trimmed by 0 bases and J by 2 bases, leaving 20 bases between them. The CDR3 has 19 amino acids. In DNA form, the CDR3 reads TGCGCCAGCAGCCAAGAATGGGATATGGCCCGAGCTGCCTACAATGAGCAGTTCTTC. Translation gives CASSQEWDMARAAYNEQFF.

This clonotype was recorded many times. The chain recombines TRBV7-9 with TRBJ2-1, with 7 bases identical to TRBD2. V dropped 7 bases and J dropped 2; count of bases not matched to a gene: 5. This CDR3 is 14 amino acids long. The germline CDR1 and CDR2 sequences are SEHNR and FQNEAQ (reference sequence). CDR3 sequence reads: CASKTGTTYNEQFF. CDR3 sequence (DNA): TGTGCCAGCAAGACCGGGACTACCTACAATGAGCAGTTCTTC.

The chain joins TRBV20-1 to TRBJ2-7; TRBD2 matches at 11 bases. Germline CDR1 and CDR2: DFQATT and SNEGSKA (reference sequence). CDR3 size: 14 residues. V lost 3 bases, J lost 6 bases, and 7 bases stayed unmatched. CDR3 sequence: CSARIAGGPSEQYV. The DNA of the CDR3 is TGCAGTGCTAGGATAGCGGGGGGGCCGAGCGAGCAGTACGTC.

The J gene is TRBJ2-1, the V gene TRBV5-4; D is perhaps TRBD2 (5 bases). The V and J ends lost 3 bases and 10 bases respectively, with 14 bases between them. This CDR3 contains 13 residues. Germline V gene sequence: CDR1 SGHNT, CDR2 YYREEE (reference sequence). The CDR3 sequence is CASSWPDSREQFF. DNA for the CDR3: TGTGCCAGCAGCTGGCCGGACTCAAGGGAGCAGTTCTTC.

This clonotype came up many times. V is TRBV7-2 and J is TRBJ1-5; 10 bases line up with TRBD1. The CDR3 covers 16 residues. V shed 3 bases and J 10 bases; nucleotides not matched to a gene: 12. Looked up from germline, CDR1 is SGHTA and CDR2 is FQGNSA. CDR3: CASSFSAQTGGEPQHF. The CDR3 DNA reads as TGTGCCAGCAGCTTTTCGGCCCAGACAGGGGGCGAACCCCAGCATTTT.

V gene TRBV15 combines with J gene TRBJ2-4; TRBD2 agrees at 7 bases. This CDR3 has 19 amino acids. The J segment lost 0 bases and the V segment lost 6 bases, leaving 17 bases of the junction unmatched. The germline V gene has CDR1 LNHNV and CDR2 YYDKDF (reference sequence). CDR3 amino acids: CATRGPWRGTELAKNIQYF. The CDR3 region has the DNA TGTGCCACCAGGGGACCTTGGCGGGGGACCGAACTAGCCAAAAACATTCAGTACTTC.

The chain recombines TRBV6-1 with TRBJ1-1; 10 positions agree with TRBD1. The CDR3 sequence is 14 residues long. V shed 5 bases and J 6 bases; nucleotides not matched to a gene: 6. Germline V gene sequence: CDR1 MNHNS, CDR2 SASEGT. The CDR3 DNA sequence: TGTGCCAGCAGTATGACAGGGGGCAAGTCTGAAGCTTTCTTT. Protein sequence: CASSMTGGKSEAFF.

The table lists this clonotype with a few counts. The chain has TRBV10-3 and TRBJ1-1; D not certain. CDR1 is ENHRY, CDR2 SYGVKD, per germline. CDR3 length: 13 amino acids. The germline V and J ends were trimmed by 0 bases and 2 bases, with 4 bases remaining between them. The CDR3 here is CAISESVNTEAFF. The CDR3 region has the DNA TGTGCCATCAGTGAGTCTGTTAACACTGAAGCTTTCTTT.

Concerning this clonotype: Compared with germline, one end of the junction differs, possibly owing to a read error. This chain joins TRBV7-7 and TRBJ2-3, with D possibly TRBD1 on 5 matching bases. This CDR3 spans 14 amino acids. The V gene's germline CDR1 is SSHAT and CDR2 FNYEAQ (reference sequence). The CDR3 DNA reads TGTGCCAGCAGATTAGTAGACAGCCCAGATACGCATTATTTT. It translates to CASRLVDSPDTHYF.

The chain carries TRBV6-1 and TRBJ2-1; D remains unclear. Germline lookup yields CDR1 MNHNS and CDR2 SASEGT. V was clipped by 5 bases and J by 9 bases, with 14 bases between them. This CDR3 is 13 amino acids long. The CDR3 sequence is CASSPASKVEQFF. The CDR3 DNA follows: TGTGCCAGCAGTCCGGCTAGTAAGGTTGAGCAGTTCTTC.

The CDR3 reads CASSESIEQYF. The CDR3 DNA sequence: TGTGCCAGCAGTGAATCCATTGAGCAGTACTTC. V is TRBV2 and J is TRBJ2-7; D call uncertain. V lost 2 bases and J 7 bases, leaving 6 bases between the germline ends. CDR3 length: 11 residues. Germline V lookup: CDR1 SNHLY, CDR2 FYNNEI.

In its sample, this clonotype was seen a few times. The V call is TRBV12-3 or TRBV12-4, the J call TRBJ1-2, with unresolved D. Deletions cut 6 bases from V and 8 bases from J, with 16 bases between. The CDR3 spans 13 residues. The CDR3 here is CASRQYANDGYTF. The CDR3 nucleotides read TGTGCCAGCAGGCAATACGCGAACGACGGCTACACCTTC.

Details on this clonotype: A junction boundary mismatches the germline segment, possibly from a read error. The gene calls are TRBV4-1 and TRBJ1-2, with a possible D match to TRBD1 (5 bases). Germline values: CDR1 MGHRA, CDR2 YSYEKL. The CDR3 spans 12 residues. The CDR3 reads CASSKDSYGYTF. The DNA for the CDR3 is TGCGCCAGCAGCAAAGACAGCTATGGCTACACCTTC.